The T cell receptor beta chain under discussion was sequenced for a study of T cell responses to AZD1222 COVID-19 vaccine. Study-level findings and limits: The CD4 TCRs associated with vaccination extended across spike and predominated at 160-218 and 743-854. Of spike-specific TCRs, nearly half reportedly target regions left unmutated in variants.

Germline CDR1 reads MNHEY; CDR2 reads SVGAGI. V dropped 6 bases and J dropped 0; count of bases not matched to a gene: 5. The CDR3 is made up of 14 amino acids. Worth noting for this clone: Its matching antigen is unknown. The sample contains more than one DNA sequence encoding this CDR3.

Clones were sequenced by immunoSEQ multiplex PCR, and TCRdb holds only the in-frame ones, with some missing. The top ten hold roughly 13% of the sample, which has about 110,000 clones, roughly 90% seen once. The chain carries TRBV6-5 and TRBJ2-7; TRBD1 aligns across 7 bases. This clonotype was obtained from an adult in good health. The sequencing here drew on peripheral blood, taken on day 0 of MenACWY control vaccination. The CDR3 DNA is TGTGCCAGCAGCCGACAGGGCGGCTCCTACGAGCAGTACTTC. This encodes CASSRQGGSYEQYF.